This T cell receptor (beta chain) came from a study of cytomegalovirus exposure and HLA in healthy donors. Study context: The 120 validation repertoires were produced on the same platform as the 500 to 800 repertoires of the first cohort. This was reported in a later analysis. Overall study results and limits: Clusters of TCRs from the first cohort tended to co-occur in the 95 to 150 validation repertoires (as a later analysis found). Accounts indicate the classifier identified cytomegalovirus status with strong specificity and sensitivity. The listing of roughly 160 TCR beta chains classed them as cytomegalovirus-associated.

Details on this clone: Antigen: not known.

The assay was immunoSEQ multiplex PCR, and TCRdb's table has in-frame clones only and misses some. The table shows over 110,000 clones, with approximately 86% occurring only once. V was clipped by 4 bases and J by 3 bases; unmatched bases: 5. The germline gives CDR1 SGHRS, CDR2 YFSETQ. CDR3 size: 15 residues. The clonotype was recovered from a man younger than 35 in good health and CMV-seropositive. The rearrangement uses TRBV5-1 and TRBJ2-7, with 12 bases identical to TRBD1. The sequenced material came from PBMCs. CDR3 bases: TGCGCCAGCAGCGCGTGGGACAGGGGGCGCTACGAGCAGTACTTC. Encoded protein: CASSAWDRGRYEQYF.